These 25 T cell receptor beta chains came from one sample sequenced in a study of blood T cells in healthy people across ages. Then a second PCR, running roughly 6 to 11 cycles, was carried out with a sample-barcoded 5' primer and a J-beta primer mix. MiXCR, applied by TCRdb to the 5' RACE reads, yields one record per CDR3 protein. This table holds some 1,800,000 distinct CDR3 sequences, 30% to 40% found once. The source material was blood. All receptors come from a human donor in good health.

Turning to this clonotype: Being one base from a much bigger clone, this may be a read error. This chain connects TRBV9 to TRBJ1-6; 8 bases are a match to TRBD1. Trimming took 6 bases from V and 11 from J; bases not matched to a gene: 7. Germline V CDR1 and CDR2: SGDLS, YYNGEE. CDR3 length equals 13 residues. The DNA for the CDR3 is TGTGCCAGCATCCAGGGGACAGGACCACCCCTCCACTTT. Its translation: CASIQGTGPPLHF.

The chain couples TRBV5-1 to TRBJ2-4; TRBD2 matches 7 bases. V was pared by 4 bases and J by 13 bases, with 23 bases of the junction left unmatched. Germline CDR1 SGHRS, CDR2 YFSETQ. The CDR3 consists of 17 residues. CDR3 loop: CASSPRDPRGSFLEQYF. In nucleotides, the CDR3 is TGCGCCAGCAGCCCCAGGGATCCCCGCGGGAGCTTTTTAGAGCAGTACTTC.

The chain uses TRBV7-6 and TRBJ1-4; TRBD1 matches at 7 bases. The V and J ends lost 6 bases and 0 bases, in that order; junction bases with no gene match: 7. CDR3 length: 16 amino acids. The germline CDR1 and CDR2 sequences are SGHVS and FNYEAQ. CDR3 nucleotides: TGTGCCAGCAGTGGACAGGCTGTTGCAACTAATGAAAAACTGTTTTTT. This codes for CASSGQAVATNEKLFF.

The genes are TRBV5-1 and TRBJ1-1, with D tentatively TRBD1 (6 bases). Between the trimmed V and J ends, which lost 6 bases and 5 bases, there was a span of 20 bases. Germline CDR1 SGHRS, CDR2 YFSETQ. The CDR3 loop spans 15 amino acids. This CDR3 reads CASKQGSLEGTEAFF. The CDR3 region has the DNA TGCGCCAGCAAACAGGGATCTCTCGAGGGGACTGAAGCTTTCTTT.

The rearrangement uses TRBV20-1 and TRBJ2-3; 7 positions match TRBD1. Trimming took 6 bases from V and 4 from J; bases not matched to a gene: 13. Germline V gene data show CDR1 as DFQATT and CDR2 as SNEGSKA (reference sequence). This CDR3 has 15 residues. The CDR3 DNA sequence: TGCAGTGCCCACACGGGAAGGGGGCCCCCAGATACGCAGTATTTT. As protein: CSAHTGRGPPDTQYF.

The chain joins TRBV27 to TRBJ2-1, with D unresolved. The CDR3 totals 11 residues. Germline V gene lookup returns CDR1 MNHEY and CDR2 SMNVEV (reference sequence). V lost 5 bases to trimming and J lost 11 bases, with 10 bases between them. The CDR3 bases are TGTGCCAGCAGTCACGGGTACCAGCAGTTCTTC. It translates to CASSHGYQQFF.

The table lists this clonotype with a few counts. The J gene is TRBJ1-1, the V gene TRBV6-2 or TRBV6-3; D gene unclear. CDR1 MNHEY and CDR2 SVGEGT come from the germline V gene. Trimming removed 5 bases from V and 10 bases from J, with 14 bases in between. The CDR3 is made up of 12 amino acids. CDR3 DNA sequence: TGTGCCAGCAGTCAAGGGATCTGGAGAGCTTTCTTT. Amino acid sequence: CASSQGIWRAFF.

In this sample, this clonotype turned up a few times. The chain uses TRBV4-1 and TRBJ1-6; tentatively, D is TRBD1 (6 bases). This CDR3 is 17 amino acids long. The germline V gene encodes CDR1 MGHRA and CDR2 YSYEKL. V lost 2 bases, J lost 7 bases, and 18 bases lay in between. CDR3 sequence reads: CASSQLLKGQRNSPLHF. DNA for the CDR3: TGCGCCAGCAGCCAACTATTAAAGGGACAAAGGAATTCACCCCTCCACTTT.

This clonotype came up once. The rearrangement joins TRBV3-1 to TRBJ2-5; the match to TRBD1 covers 7 bases. The DNA matches TRBJ2-7 better at its end, which makes the J call doubtful. Germline V gives CDR1 LGHDT, CDR2 YNNKEL (reference sequence). This CDR3 contains 14 residues. In nucleotides, the CDR3 is TGTGCCAGCAGCCAAGCAGACAGGGACGGCGAGCAGTACTTC. This sequence encodes CASSQADRDGEQYF.

The chain recombines TRBV9 with TRBJ1-1; maybe TRBD1 (5 bases). The V gene's germline CDR1 is SGDLS and CDR2 YYNGEE. V was pared by 0 bases and J by 0 bases, with 6 bases between. CDR3 length: 14 residues. CDR3 in amino acids: CASSVATVNTEAFF. In nucleotides, the CDR3 is TGTGCCAGCAGCGTAGCGACAGTGAACACTGAAGCTTTCTTT.

This clonotype was seen only a few times. The genes are TRBV28 and TRBJ1-5, with 12 bases fitting TRBD1. The CDR3 is 15 residues long. Germline lookup yields CDR1 MDHEN and CDR2 SYDVKM. The V and J ends lost 5 bases and 5 bases, in that order; junction bases with no gene match: 4. The CDR3 coding sequence is TGTGCCAGCAGTAGGGACAGGGGGCTTGATCAGCCCCAGCATTTT. Translating gives CASSRDRGLDQPQHF.

This clonotype has only one observation. The V gene is TRBV12-5, the J gene TRBJ1-2; D gene ambiguous. V lost 4 bases to trimming and J lost 5 bases, with 11 bases between them. Germline V CDR1 and CDR2: LGHNT, FRNRAP. The CDR3 totals 13 residues. CDR3 DNA sequence: TGTGCTAGTGGTTCCAAAGACGGGTATGGCTACACCTTC. Translation gives CASGSKDGYGYTF.

V gene TRBV29-1 combines with J gene TRBJ2-1, with 7 bases lining up with TRBD2. The CDR3 sequence is 16 residues long. Germline V CDR1 and CDR2: SQVTM, ANQGSEA. J lost 6 bases, V lost 1 base, and 12 bases had no gene match. In DNA, the CDR3 is TGCAGCGTTGAAGCCCTGACTAGCCGTGCGGGCAATGAGCAGTTCTTC. Its translation is CSVEALTSRAGNEQFF.

The V call is TRBV11-1, the J call TRBJ2-5; D is ambiguous. Looked up from germline, CDR1 is SGHAT and CDR2 is FQDESV (reference sequence). CDR3 length equals 14 residues. V was clipped by 4 bases and J by 4 bases, with 13 bases between them. CDR3 region: CASSSAFGLETQYF. The CDR3 DNA follows: TGTGCCAGCAGCTCCGCCTTTGGCTTAGAGACCCAGTACTTC.

The rearrangement uses TRBV20-1 and TRBJ1-1, with no clear D. This CDR3 is 14 amino acids long. Germline CDR1 reads DFQATT; CDR2 reads SNEGSKA (reference sequence). V was cut by 3 bases and J by 1 base, with 12 bases left in between. CDR3 DNA: TGCAGTGCTAGCCCCTCCCACCGGAACACTGAAGCTTTCTTT. This codes for CSASPSHRNTEAFF.

The rearrangement joins TRBV18 to TRBJ1-2; 9 bases agree with TRBD1. The V gene end was trimmed by 1 base and the J gene end by 7 bases; junction bases not matched to a gene: 4. The CDR3 runs 14 residues. From germline, CDR1 is KGHSH and CDR2 LQKENI. As DNA, the CDR3 is TGTGCCAGCTCACCACGGGACAGGGCGGCTGGCTACACCTTC. This translates into CASSPRDRAAGYTF.

This clonotype was seen a handful of times. The chain carries TRBV4-1 and TRBJ1-2, with D possibly TRBD1 on 5 matching bases. The CDR3 is made up of 14 amino acids. Trimming cost V 3 bases and J 4 bases, with 12 bases left between them. From germline, CDR1 is MGHRA and CDR2 YSYEKL. In DNA, the CDR3 is TGCGCCAGCAGCCAGGAGCCAGGGCCCTATGGCTACACCTTC. This gives the protein CASSQEPGPYGYTF.

V usage is TRBV7-2 and J usage is TRBJ2-7; possible D gene TRBD1, 6 bases. The better agreement between TRBJ2-5 and the DNA end casts doubt on the J call. The V gene's germline CDR1 is SGHTA and CDR2 FQGNSA. CDR3 length equals 14 residues. The CDR3 nucleotides read TGTGCCAGCAGTTTTGGACAGAGCAAAGAGACCCAGTACTTC. As protein: CASSFGQSKETQYF.

V is TRBV6-6 and J is TRBJ2-1; no reliable D call. This CDR3 has 17 residues. Per the germline V gene, CDR1 is MNHNY and CDR2 is SVGAGI (reference sequence). With 4 bases removed from V and 2 bases from J, the gap between germline ends came to 18 bases. The CDR3 sequence is CASSSPEIIDPYNEQFF. As DNA, the CDR3 is TGTGCCAGCAGTTCCCCCGAAATCATAGACCCCTACAATGAGCAGTTCTTC.

This chain uses TRBV28 with TRBJ2-7; 9 bases are a match to TRBD1. The V gene's germline CDR1 is MDHEN and CDR2 SYDVKM. The CDR3 runs 14 residues. V lost 7 bases, J lost 3 bases, and 7 bases stayed unmatched. DNA of the CDR3: TGTGCCAGCACCACAGGGGGCATAGGCTACGAGCAGTACTTC. This gives the protein CASTTGGIGYEQYF.

Regarding this clonotype: One end of the junction does not line up with germline, which may come from a read error. This chain links TRBV20-1 with TRBJ1-2, with TRBD1 matching 9 bases. The CDR3 sequence is 15 residues long. The germline CDR1 and CDR2 sequences are DFQATT and SNEGSKA (reference sequence). CDR3 sequence: CSAAHHRGQGYGYTF. The CDR3 nucleotides are TGCAGTGCCGCCCACCACAGGGGGCAGGGCTATGGTTACACCTTC.

The chain joins TRBV20-1 to TRBJ2-3, with D tentatively TRBD2 (6 bases). Per the germline V gene, CDR1 is DFQATT and CDR2 is SNEGSKA (reference sequence). This CDR3 has 15 amino acids. Trimming stripped 0 bases from V and 2 bases from J, with 12 bases between. CDR3 sequence: CSARDVAADTDTQYF. CDR3 nucleotide sequence: TGCAGTGCTAGAGATGTAGCGGCAGACACAGATACGCAGTATTTT.

The chain employs TRBV7-9 and TRBJ2-1; D ambiguous. CDR1 SEHNR and CDR2 FQNEAQ come from the germline V gene (reference sequence). V was cut by 5 bases and J by 9 bases, with 14 bases left in between. This CDR3 is built from 13 residues. CDR3 in DNA: TGTGCCAGCAGCCCCGGGCGGATGGGTGAGCAGTTCTTC. Residues: CASSPGRMGEQFF.

This clonotype was seen a handful of times. The V call is TRBV29-1, the J call TRBJ1-1; D is undetermined. The CDR3 loop spans 14 amino acids. V was clipped by 6 bases and J by 3 bases, with 17 bases between them. Germline V gene data show CDR1 as SQVTM and CDR2 as ANQGSEA. The CDR3 here is CSVSTGRLDTEAFF. The CDR3 DNA is TGCAGCGTCTCGACCGGGCGGTTGGACACTGAAGCTTTCTTT.

This clonotype was seen a few times. The chain employs TRBV5-4 and TRBJ2-3; the match to TRBD2 covers 9 bases. The V gene's germline CDR1 is SGHNT and CDR2 YYREEE (reference sequence). The J segment lost 2 bases and the V segment lost 6 bases, leaving 4 bases of the junction unmatched. The CDR3 is made up of 14 amino acids. The CDR3 reads CASKRGADTDTQYF. CDR3 coding DNA: TGTGCCAGCAAGCGGGGGGCGGACACAGATACGCAGTATTTT. Full variable domain (missing parts from reference TRBV5-4 and TRBJ2-3): ETGVTQSPTHLIKTRGQQVTLRCSSQSGHNTVSWYQQALGQGPQFIFQYYREEENGRGNFPPRFSGLQFPNYSSELNVNALELDDSALYLCASKRGADTDTQYFGPGTRLTVL.